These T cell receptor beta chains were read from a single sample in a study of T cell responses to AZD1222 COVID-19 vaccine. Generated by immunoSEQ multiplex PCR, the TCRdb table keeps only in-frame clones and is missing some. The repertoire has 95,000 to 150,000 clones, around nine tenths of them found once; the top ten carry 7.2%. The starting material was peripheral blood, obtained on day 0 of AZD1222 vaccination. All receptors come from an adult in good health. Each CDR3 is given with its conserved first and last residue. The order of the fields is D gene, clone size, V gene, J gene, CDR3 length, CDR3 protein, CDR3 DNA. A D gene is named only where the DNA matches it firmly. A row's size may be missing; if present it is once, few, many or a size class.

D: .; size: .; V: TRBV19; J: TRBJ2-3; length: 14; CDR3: CASSPGPSTDTQYF; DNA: TGTGCCAGTAGTCCGGGGCCTAGCACAGATACGCAGTATTTT
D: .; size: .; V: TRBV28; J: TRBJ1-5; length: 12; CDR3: CASTNRARPQHF; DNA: TGTGCCAGCACAAACAGGGCCAGGCCCCAGCATTTT
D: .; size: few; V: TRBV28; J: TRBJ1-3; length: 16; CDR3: CASWTGQKLPGNTIYF; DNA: TGTGCCAGCTGGACCGGGCAGAAGTTGCCTGGAAACACCATATATTTT
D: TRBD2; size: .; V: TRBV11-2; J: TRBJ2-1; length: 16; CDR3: CASSITSGHSYNEQFF; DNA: TGTGCCAGCAGCATCACTAGCGGCCACTCCTACAATGAGCAGTTCTTC
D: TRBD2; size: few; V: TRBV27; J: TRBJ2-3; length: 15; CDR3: CASSLGLAVTDTQYF; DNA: TGTGCCAGCAGTTTGGGACTAGCGGTCACAGATACGCAGTATTTT
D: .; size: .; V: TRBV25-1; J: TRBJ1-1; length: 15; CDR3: CASSEEGGRNTEAFF; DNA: TGTGCCAGCAGTGAAGAAGGGGGTAGGAACACTGAAGCTTTCTTT
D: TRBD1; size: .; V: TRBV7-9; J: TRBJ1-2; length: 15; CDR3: CASSSGQGITYGYTF; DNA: TGTGCCAGCAGCTCGGGACAGGGCATCACCTATGGCTACACCTTC
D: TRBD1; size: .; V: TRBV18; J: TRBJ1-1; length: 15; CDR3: CASSLGTGGIAEAFF; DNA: TGTGCCAGCTCACTAGGGACAGGGGGTATCGCTGAAGCTTTCTTT
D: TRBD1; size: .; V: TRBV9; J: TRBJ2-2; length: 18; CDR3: CASSAGGVREGDTGELFF; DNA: TGTGCCAGCAGCGCAGGGGGAGTCAGGGAAGGGGACACCGGGGAGCTGTTTTTT
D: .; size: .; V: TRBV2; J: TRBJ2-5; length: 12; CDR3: CASRRARETQYF; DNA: TGTGCCAGCAGGCGAGCTCGGGAGACCCAGTACTTC
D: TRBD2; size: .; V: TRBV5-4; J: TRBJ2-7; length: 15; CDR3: CASSLKDSGRYEQYF; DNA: TGTGCCAGCAGCTTGAAGGATAGCGGGAGGTACGAGCAGTACTTC
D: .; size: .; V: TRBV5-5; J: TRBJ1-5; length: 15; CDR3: CASSFDARGNQPQHF; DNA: TGTGCCAGCAGCTTTGACGCACGGGGCAATCAGCCCCAGCATTTT
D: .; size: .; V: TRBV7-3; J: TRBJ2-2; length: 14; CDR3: CASSLILNTGELFF; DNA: TGTGCCAGCAGCTTAATACTGAACACCGGGGAGCTGTTTTTT
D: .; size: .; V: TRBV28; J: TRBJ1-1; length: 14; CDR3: CASSSPGSNTEAFF; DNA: TGTGCCAGCAGTTCGCCAGGATCGAACACTGAAGCTTTCTTT
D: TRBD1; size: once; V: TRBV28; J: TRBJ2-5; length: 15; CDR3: CASSPGGTGEETQYF; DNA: TGTGCCAGCAGCCCCGGGGGGACAGGGGAAGAGACCCAGTACTTC
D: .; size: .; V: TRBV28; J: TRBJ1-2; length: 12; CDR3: CASLTAVYGYTF; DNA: TGTGCCAGTCTGACGGCTGTCTATGGCTACACCTTC
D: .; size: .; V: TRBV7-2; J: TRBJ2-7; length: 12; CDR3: CASSLQGYEQYF; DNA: TGTGCCAGCAGCTTACAGGGCTACGAGCAGTACTTC
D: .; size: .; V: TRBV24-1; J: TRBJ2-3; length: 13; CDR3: CATRLAGADTQYF; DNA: TGTGCCACCAGACTAGCAGGCGCAGATACGCAGTATTTT
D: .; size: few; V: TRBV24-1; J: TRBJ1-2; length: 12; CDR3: CATSDLGVRYTF; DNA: TGTGCCACCAGTGATTTAGGGGTCCGCTACACCTTC
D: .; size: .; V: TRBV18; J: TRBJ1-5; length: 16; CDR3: CASSTLPPGSNQPQHF; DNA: TGTGCCAGCTCAACCCTCCCTCCAGGGAGCAATCAGCCCCAGCATTTT
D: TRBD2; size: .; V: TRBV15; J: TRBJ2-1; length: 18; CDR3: CATSRDLSGRTIYNEQFF; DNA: TGTGCCACCAGCAGAGATCTTAGCGGGAGGACTATCTACAATGAGCAGTTCTTC
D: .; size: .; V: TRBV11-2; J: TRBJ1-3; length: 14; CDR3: CASSSSISGNTIYF; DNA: TGTGCCAGCAGCTCCTCTATTTCTGGAAACACCATATATTTT
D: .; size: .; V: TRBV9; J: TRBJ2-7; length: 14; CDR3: CASSVYGSAYEQYF; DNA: TGTGCCAGCAGCGTATACGGGTCCGCCTACGAGCAGTACTTC
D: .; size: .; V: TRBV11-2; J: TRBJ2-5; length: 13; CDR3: CASSLQAKETQYF; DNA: TGTGCCAGCAGCTTACAGGCCAAAGAGACCCAGTACTTC
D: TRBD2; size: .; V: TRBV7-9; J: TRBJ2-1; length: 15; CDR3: CAEEGSGSSYNEQFF; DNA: TGTGCCGAGGAGGGTAGCGGGAGTTCCTACAATGAGCAGTTCTTC
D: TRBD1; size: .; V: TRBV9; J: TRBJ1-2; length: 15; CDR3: CASSVGQGGPYGYTF; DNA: TGTGCCAGCAGCGTTGGACAGGGGGGGCCCTATGGCTACACCTTC
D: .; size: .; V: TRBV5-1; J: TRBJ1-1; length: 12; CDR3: CASRLTGTEAFF; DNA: TGCGCCAGCAGGTTGACAGGAACTGAAGCTTTCTTT
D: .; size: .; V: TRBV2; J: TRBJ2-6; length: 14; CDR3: CASTRGTGANVLTF; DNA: TGTGCCAGCACCAGGGGTACTGGGGCCAACGTCCTGACTTTC
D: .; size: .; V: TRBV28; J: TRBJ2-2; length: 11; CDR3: CASSTPWELFF; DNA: TGTGCCAGCAGTACCCCCTGGGAGCTGTTTTTT
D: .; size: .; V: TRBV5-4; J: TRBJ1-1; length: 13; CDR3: CASSLATNTEAFF; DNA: TGTGCCAGCAGCTTGGCGACGAACACTGAAGCTTTCTTT
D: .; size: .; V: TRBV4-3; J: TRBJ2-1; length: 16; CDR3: CASSQEALANYNEQFF; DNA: TGCGCCAGCAGCCAAGAGGCTCTAGCGAACTACAATGAGCAGTTCTTC
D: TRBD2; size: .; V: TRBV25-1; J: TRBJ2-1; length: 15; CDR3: CASSSTSGRANEQFF; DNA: TGTGCCAGCAGTTCGACTAGCGGGAGGGCAAATGAGCAGTTCTTC
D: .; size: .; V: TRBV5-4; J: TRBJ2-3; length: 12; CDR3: CASSSTQDTQYF; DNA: TGTGCCAGCAGCTCTACCCAAGATACGCAGTATTTT
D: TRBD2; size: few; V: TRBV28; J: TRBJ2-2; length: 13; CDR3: CASSGRATGELFF; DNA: TGTGCCAGCAGCGGGAGGGCCACCGGGGAGCTGTTTTTT
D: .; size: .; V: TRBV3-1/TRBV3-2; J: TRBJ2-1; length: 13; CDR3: CASSLYSGNEQFF; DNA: TGTGCCAGCAGCCTCTACAGCGGCAATGAGCAGTTCTTC
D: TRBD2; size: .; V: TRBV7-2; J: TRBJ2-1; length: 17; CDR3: CASRQSRLATGRGEQFF; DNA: TGTGCCAGCAGACAATCGAGACTAGCGACCGGGCGGGGGGAGCAGTTCTTC
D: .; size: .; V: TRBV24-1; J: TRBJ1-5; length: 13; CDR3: CATSETGLQPQHF; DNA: TGTGCCACCAGTGAAACAGGGTTACAGCCCCAGCATTTT
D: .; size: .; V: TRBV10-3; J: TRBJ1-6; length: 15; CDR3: CAISPAAGNNSPLHF; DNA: TGTGCCATCAGTCCCGCGGCGGGGAATAATTCACCCCTCCACTTT
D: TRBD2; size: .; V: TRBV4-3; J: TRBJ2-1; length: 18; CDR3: CASSQQDPRLAIYNEQFF; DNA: TGCGCCAGCAGCCAACAAGATCCGAGACTAGCGATATACAATGAGCAGTTCTTC
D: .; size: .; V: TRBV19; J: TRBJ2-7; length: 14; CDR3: CASSRRNPSYEQYF; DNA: TGTGCCAGTAGTAGGAGAAATCCTTCCTACGAGCAGTACTTC
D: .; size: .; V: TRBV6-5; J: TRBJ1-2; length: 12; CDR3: CASSSLGGGYTF; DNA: TGTGCCAGCAGCTCCCTTGGGGGTGGCTACACCTTC
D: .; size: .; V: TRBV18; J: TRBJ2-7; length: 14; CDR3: CASSPLGGADEQYF; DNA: TGTGCCAGCTCACCACTAGGGGGGGCCGACGAGCAGTACTTC
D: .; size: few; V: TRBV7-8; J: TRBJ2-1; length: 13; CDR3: CASSSQTAREQFF; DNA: TGTGCCAGCAGCTCCCAGACAGCCAGAGAGCAGTTCTTC